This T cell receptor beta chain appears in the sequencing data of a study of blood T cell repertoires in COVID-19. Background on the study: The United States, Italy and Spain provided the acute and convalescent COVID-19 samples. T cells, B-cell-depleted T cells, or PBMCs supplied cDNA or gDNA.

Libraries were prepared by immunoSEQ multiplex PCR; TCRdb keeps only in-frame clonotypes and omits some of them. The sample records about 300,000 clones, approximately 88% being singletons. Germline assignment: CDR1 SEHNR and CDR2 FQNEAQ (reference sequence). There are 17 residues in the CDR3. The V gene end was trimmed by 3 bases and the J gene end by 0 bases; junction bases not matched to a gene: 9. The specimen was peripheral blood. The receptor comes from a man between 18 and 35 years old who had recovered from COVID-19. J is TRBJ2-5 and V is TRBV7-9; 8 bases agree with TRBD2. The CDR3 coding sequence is TGTGCCAGCAGCTTCGGTCGGATTAGCGGGGACCAAGAGACCCAGTACTTC. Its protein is CASSFGRISGDQETQYF. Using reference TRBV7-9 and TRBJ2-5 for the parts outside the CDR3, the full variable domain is DTGVSQNPRHKITKRGQNVTFRCDPISEHNRLYWYRQTLGQGPEFLTYFQNEAQLEKSRLLSDRFSAERPKGSFSTLEIQRTEQGDSAMYLCASSFGRISGDQETQYFGPGTRLLVL.